The T cell receptor (beta chain) described here comes from a study of CXCR3-negative and CXCR3-positive naive CD8 T cells. Study context: Each library gave roughly 1.6 +/- 0.3 million of roughly 140 million TRB reads.

This CDR3 spans 15 amino acids. Germline values: CDR1 SNHLY, CDR2 FYNNEI. In triplicate, each CD8+ T cell subset was sorted at some 300,000 cells per replicate. With regard to this clonotype: Its cognate antigen is unknown.

Findings and caveats of the study: High diversity, comparable across both naive subsets, contrasted with much lower diversity in memory CD8+ cells. Partially decreased CXCR3 expression was recorded after cryopreservation, and fresh PBMCs were used in most assays.

TRB cDNA was prepared as libraries by UMI-labeled 5' RACE. TCRdb re-called the 5' RACE reads; every CDR3 protein appears as one record, without DNA. In total, the table holds tens of thousands of distinct CDR3 sequences. This receptor was taken from a human donor in good health. Some clones in this sample may be carry-over from other donors' samples. The chain carries TRBV2 and TRBJ1-2. The sample comprised memory CD8+ T cells from blood. The CDR3 is CASSEWQGINYGYTF.